A single sample gave rise to the 4 T cell receptor beta chains below, sequenced in a study of T-cell reconstitution after alpha-beta-depleted transplantation in children. A TCRbeta library incorporating unique molecular identifiers was prepared. TCRdb itself ran the PCR reads through MiXCR, one entry per CDR3 protein. Of almost 7,500 distinct CDR3 sequences in the sample, 4% to 5.5% were seen once. This material consisted of PBMCs, mostly from graft donor cells, taken 180 days after TCRalphabeta/CD19-depleted stem cell transplant. The receptors were gathered from a child in the first two years of life who had a stem cell transplant for acute myeloid leukemia, so the T cells may come from the graft donor.

Ten or more counts support this clonotype. The chain recombines TRBV6-6 with TRBJ2-5; no firm D call. Trimming pared 2 bases from V and 2 bases from J, leaving 3 bases between. The CDR3 sequence is 12 residues long. Germline values: CDR1 MNHNY, CDR2 SVGAGI (reference sequence). This CDR3 reads CASSYVQETQYF. In nucleotides, the CDR3 is TGTGCCAGCAGTTACGTTCAAGAGACCCAGTACTTC.

This clonotype was recorded at least ten times. This rearrangement joins TRBV12-3 or TRBV12-4 to TRBJ1-4; maybe TRBD1 (6 bases). Deletions cut 3 bases from V and 7 bases from J, with 12 bases between. CDR3 size: 14 residues. The CDR3 is CASSFGGAAEKLFF. CDR3 DNA: TGTGCCAGCAGTTTCGGGGGGGCAGCTGAAAAACTGTTTTTT.

This clonotype was picked up many times. This rearrangement joins TRBV7-9 to TRBJ2-1; unclear D gene. The germline V and J ends were trimmed by 4 bases and 2 bases, with 12 bases remaining between them. This CDR3 contains 15 residues. Germline V gene sequence: CDR1 SEHNR, CDR2 FQNEAQ (reference sequence). The DNA for the CDR3 is TGTGCCAGCAGCTCCCTGCTCGGCCCCTACAATGAGCAGTTCTTC. It is translated as CASSSLLGPYNEQFF. The whole variable domain, remainder taken from reference TRBV7-9 and TRBJ2-1, is DTGVSQNPRHKITKRGQNVTFRCDPISEHNRLYWYRQTLGQGPEFLTYFQNEAQLEKSRLLSDRFSAERPKGSFSTLEIQRTEQGDSAMYLCASSSLLGPYNEQFFGPGTRLTVL.

This clonotype was detected ten times or more. The CDR3 nucleotides are TGCAGCGCCTTGACAGGGTTGAACACTGAAGCTTTCTTT. Translating it yields CSALTGLNTEAFF. V is TRBV29-1 and J is TRBJ1-1, with 7 nucleotides matching TRBD1. This CDR3 is 13 amino acids long. After removal of 7 bases from V and 0 bases from J, the junction contained 5 bases not matched to a gene. Per the germline V gene, CDR1 is SQVTM and CDR2 is ANQGSEA.